These 18 T cell receptor beta chains were sequenced from one sample in a study of cytomegalovirus exposure and HLA in healthy donors. The PCR employed 60 Vbeta primers together with 13 Jbeta primers. Produced via immunoSEQ multiplex PCR; TCRdb's table is partial and in-frame only. The sample shows 250,000 to 350,000 clones, 70% to 90% of them seen only once. The sample comprised PBMCs. These receptors were collected from a woman in her late teens or twenties in good health and CMV-seronegative.

V usage is TRBV25-1 and J usage is TRBJ1-2, with TRBD1 matching over 7 bases. Germline-derived CDR1 and CDR2 are MGHDK and SYGVNS. This CDR3 spans 15 amino acids. The junction had 4 bases not matched to a gene; V was cut back by 3 bases and J by 0 bases. The CDR3 loop reads CASSDDRDTNYGYTF. The DNA of the CDR3 is TGTGCCAGCAGTGACGACAGGGACACTAACTATGGCTACACCTTC.

The chain combines TRBV7-6 with TRBJ2-1, with TRBD1 identical over 9 bases. Germline CDR1 reads SGHVS; CDR2 reads FNYEAQ. The CDR3 length is 16 residues. V lost 5 bases, J lost 3 bases, and 8 bases stayed unmatched. The CDR3 spells CASSPWTGEGYNEQFF. The CDR3 nucleotides read TGTGCCAGCAGCCCGTGGACAGGGGAAGGCTACAATGAGCAGTTCTTC.

The V gene is TRBV19, the J gene TRBJ1-1, with a possible D match to TRBD1 (6 bases). CDR1 is LNHDA, CDR2 SQIVND, per germline (reference sequence). CDR3 size: 15 residues. The V end was cut by 3 bases, the J end by 1 base, with 12 bases between. This CDR3 is CASSIHRVSNTEAFF. CDR3 DNA sequence: TGTGCCAGTAGTATCCACAGGGTGTCGAACACTGAAGCTTTCTTT. Combining the CDR3 with reference TRBV19 and TRBJ1-1 gives the whole variable domain DGGITQSPKYLFRKEGQNVTLSCEQNLNHDAMYWYRQDPGQGLRLIYYSQIVNDFQKGDIAEGYSVSREKKESFPLTVTSAQKNPTAFYLCASSIHRVSNTEAFFGQGTRLTVV.

Note on this clone: The sample has other DNA sequences that encode this CDR3 too. This chain links TRBV29-1 with TRBJ1-6; D gene ambiguous. Germline CDR1 and CDR2: SQVTM and ANQGSEA. Trimming removed 6 bases at V and 5 bases at J, with 17 bases between. The CDR3 runs to 15 residues. The CDR3 sequence: CSVSEGPGNNSPLHF. CDR3 sequence (DNA): TGCAGCGTGTCGGAGGGTCCTGGGAATAATTCACCCCTCCACTTT.

The chain is built from TRBV13 and TRBJ2-2, with TRBD2 matching over 9 bases. Germline values: CDR1 PRHDT, CDR2 FYEKMQ (reference sequence). The length of the CDR3 is 14 residues. The ends lost 3 bases at V and 7 bases at J; junction bases unmatched: 3. The CDR3 loop reads CASSFSGGYGELFF. CDR3 DNA sequence: TGTGCCAGCAGCTTTAGCGGGGGCTACGGGGAGCTGTTTTTT.

The genes are TRBV5-1 and TRBJ2-7, with D unclear. V dropped 1 base and J dropped 0 bases, with 2 bases sitting between them. The CDR3 has 12 amino acids. CDR1 is SGHRS and CDR2 is YFSETQ in the germline V gene. CDR3 sequence: CASSLRSYEQYF. DNA for the CDR3: TGCGCCAGCAGCTTGCGCTCCTACGAGCAGTACTTC.

The chain employs TRBV7-8 and TRBJ2-5; possible D gene TRBD2, 6 bases. The CDR3 extends over 13 amino acids. V was pared by 3 bases and J by 5 bases, with 10 bases between. Germline loops: CDR1 SGHVS, CDR2 FQNEAQ. The CDR3 bases are TGTGCCAGCAGCTTTGGGGAGGCGGAGACCCAGTACTTC. It yields the protein CASSFGEAETQYF.

The V call is TRBV27, the J call TRBJ2-4, with 16 bases lining up with TRBD2. The germline CDR1 and CDR2 sequences are MNHEY and SMNVEV (reference sequence). J lost 9 bases, V lost 5 bases, and 13 bases had no gene match. The CDR3 length is 18 residues. CDR3 DNA sequence: TGTGCCAGCAGTAGCGGGACTAGCGGGGGGGCCTCAGGTGGCATTCAGTACTTC. It encodes CASSSGTSGGASGGIQYF.

The chain employs TRBV29-1 and TRBJ2-5; D is perhaps TRBD1 (6 bases). Germline V lookup: CDR1 SQVTM, CDR2 ANQGSEA. CDR3 length: 14 amino acids. V lost 7 bases, J lost 2 bases, and 17 bases lay in between. CDR3 region: CSAAPPGAQETQYF. The CDR3 DNA sequence: TGCAGCGCTGCCCCCCCAGGGGCGCAAGAGACCCAGTACTTC.

The chain uses TRBV19 and TRBJ2-7, with 7 bases aligning to TRBD1. V gave up 0 bases and J gave up 0 bases; unmatched junction bases: 8. Germline assignment: CDR1 LNHDA and CDR2 SQIVND (reference sequence). There are 17 residues in the CDR3. CDR3 DNA: TGTGCCAGTAGTATAGATCCAACAGGGGCCAGCTCCTACGAGCAGTACTTC. Amino acids: CASSIDPTGASSYEQYF.

This chain uses TRBV5-1 with TRBJ2-1, with 7 bases lining up with TRBD1. The germline CDR1 and CDR2 sequences are SGHRS and YFSETQ. The CDR3 is 12 amino acids. The trim removed 7 bases at V and 9 bases at J, leaving 7 bases unmatched. The DNA for the CDR3 is TGCGCCAGCCGACCGACAGGGACTGAGCAGTTCTTC. It codes for CASRPTGTEQFF.

This chain links TRBV30 with TRBJ2-1; 13 bases match TRBD2. V gave up 8 bases and J gave up 7 bases; unmatched junction bases: 2. CDR3 length: 12 residues. Germline-derived CDR1 and CDR2 are GTSNPN and SVGIG (reference sequence). The CDR3 region is CARGLAGNEQFF. In nucleotides, the CDR3 is TGTGCCCGGGGACTAGCGGGGAATGAGCAGTTCTTC. Together with reference TRBV30 and TRBJ2-1, the CDR3 gives the full variable domain: SQTIHQWPATLVQPVGSPLSLECTVEGTSNPNLYWYRQAAGRGLQLLFYSVGIGQISSEVPQNLSASRPQDRQFILSSKKLLLSDSGFYLCARGLAGNEQFFGPGTRLTVL.

The V and J genes are TRBV18 and TRBJ2-7, with 12 bases that match TRBD1. Trimming cost V 3 bases and J 3 bases; bases outside gene matches: 9. CDR1 and CDR2 (germline): KGHSH, LQKENI. This CDR3 region has 17 residues. CDR3 sequence reads: CASSPGQGAPRDYEQYF. CDR3 DNA: TGTGCCAGCTCACCGGGACAGGGGGCACCTAGGGACTACGAGCAGTACTTC.

This chain uses TRBV7-9 with TRBJ2-2; D is ambiguous. Trimming removed 5 bases at V and 6 bases at J, with 10 bases between. This CDR3 is built from 13 residues. Germline V gene data show CDR1 as SEHNR and CDR2 as FQNEAQ (reference sequence). This CDR3 is CASSPRSAGELFF. As DNA, the CDR3 is TGTGCCAGCAGCCCTAGATCGGCCGGGGAGCTGTTTTTT.

The chain joins TRBV7-3 to TRBJ2-1; TRBD2 matches 9 bases. The germline gives CDR1 SGHTA, CDR2 FQGTGA. With 5 bases clipped from V and 10 bases from J, the junction kept 3 bases outside the gene matches. The CDR3 covers 12 residues. CDR3 bases: TGTGCCAGCAGCGGCGGGAGGGGGGAGCAGTTCTTC. Its protein product is CASSGGRGEQFF.

V is TRBV7-3 and J is TRBJ2-7; the D gene is possibly TRBD1 (6 bases). The germline V and J ends were trimmed by 5 bases and 0 bases, with 8 bases remaining between them. The CDR3 loop spans 13 amino acids. The germline gives CDR1 SGHTA, CDR2 FQGTGA. Here the CDR3 reads CASSDRNSYEQYF. The CDR3 coding sequence is TGTGCCAGCAGCGACAGGAACTCCTACGAGCAGTACTTC.

The CDR3 reads CASSLAGDRGLIGELFF. CDR3 in DNA: TGCGCCAGCAGCTTGGCCGGGGACAGGGGGCTTATCGGGGAGCTGTTTTTT. The V gene is TRBV5-1, the J gene TRBJ2-2; 12 nucleotides align to TRBD1. This CDR3 spans 17 amino acids. CDR1 is SGHRS and CDR2 is YFSETQ in the germline V gene. V lost 0 bases and J lost 7; bases outside the gene matches: 7.

This clone has a single count. The chain recombines TRBV19 with TRBJ2-2, with 11 bases lining up with TRBD1. Germline CDR1 LNHDA, CDR2 SQIVND (reference sequence). The V segment lost 8 bases and the J segment 2 bases; nucleotides outside the gene matches: 7. The CDR3 spans 16 residues. CDR3 region: CASSGTGGSNTGELFF. DNA for the CDR3: TGTGCCAGTTCCGGGACAGGGGGTTCAAACACCGGGGAGCTGTTTTTT.